These 14 T cell receptor beta chains were all obtained from the same sample, sequenced in a study of cytomegalovirus exposure and HLA in healthy donors. Only in-frame clones appear in the TCRdb table, and some are missing; sequencing was by immunoSEQ multiplex PCR. The sample shows roughly 330,000 clones, roughly nine tenths of them seen only once. Sequencing was performed on PBMCs. All receptors derive from a woman aged 25 to 45 in good health and CMV-seropositive.

This chain links TRBV4-3 with TRBJ2-3; TRBD2 is a possible D gene (6 bases). Germline CDR1 is LGHNA and CDR2 is YSLEER. Trimming removed 0 bases at V and 6 bases at J, with 16 bases between. The CDR3 has 16 amino acids. The CDR3 bases are TGCGCCAGCAGCCAAGATAGACTAGGAGTGACGGATACGCAGTATTTT. Its translation is CASSQDRLGVTDTQYF.

The V and J genes are TRBV6-5 and TRBJ1-2; TRBD1 aligns across 9 bases. Trimming cost V 6 bases and J 8 bases; bases outside gene matches: 10. The germline V gene encodes CDR1 MNHEY and CDR2 SVGAGI. This CDR3 has 14 amino acids. CDR3 nucleotide sequence: TGTGCCAGCAGCTCTACAGGGGGCGCCTGGGGCTACACCTTC. This encodes CASSSTGGAWGYTF.

In this sample, this clone turned up once. The chain links TRBV15 to TRBJ2-7; D remains unclear. The CDR3 length is 15 residues. Germline CDR1 and CDR2: LNHNV and YYDKDF (reference sequence). The V end lost 1 base, the J end lost 0 bases, and 10 bases lay between the germline ends. CDR3: CATSRVGVLSYEQYF. The CDR3, as DNA: TGTGCCACCAGCAGAGTAGGCGTTCTCTCCTACGAGCAGTACTTC. The entire variable domain, with the rest obtained from reference TRBV15 and TRBJ2-7, is as follows: DAMVIQNPRYQVTQFGKPVTLSCSQTLNHNVMYWYQQKSSQAPKLLFHYYDKDFNNEADTPDNFQSRRPNTSFCFLDIRSPGLGDTAMYLCATSRVGVLSYEQYFGPGTRLTVT.

The chain uses TRBV7-9 and TRBJ2-7; D is perhaps TRBD1 or TRBD2 (5 bases each). The CDR3 is made up of 14 amino acids. Germline V gene sequence: CDR1 SEHNR, CDR2 FQNEAQ (reference sequence). The V gene lost 3 bases and the J gene lost 2 bases, with 11 bases spanning the gap. The CDR3 reads CASSFGTVTYEQYF. For the CDR3, the DNA is TGTGCCAGCAGCTTCGGGACGGTCACCTACGAGCAGTACTTC.

The rearrangement uses TRBV11-1 and TRBJ2-1; the match to TRBD2 covers 8 bases. This CDR3 is built from 15 residues. CDR1 SGHAT and CDR2 FQDESV come from the germline V gene (reference sequence). The V and J ends lost 5 bases and 5 bases, in that order; junction bases with no gene match: 8. CDR3 loop: CASSPLAGNNNEQFF. Written as DNA, the CDR3 is TGTGCCAGCAGCCCCTTAGCGGGAAATAACAATGAGCAGTTCTTC.

As concerns this clone: Within the sample, other DNA sequences also encode this same CDR3. The chain has TRBV5-1 and TRBJ1-2; D is uncertain. This CDR3 comprises 14 residues. Between the trimmed V and J ends, which lost 0 bases and 2 bases, there was a span of 8 bases. Germline assignment: CDR1 SGHRS and CDR2 YFSETQ. CDR3 protein: CASSLAGENYGYTF. The CDR3 DNA reads TGCGCCAGCAGCTTGGCCGGGGAAAACTATGGCTACACCTTC.

A few counts support this clone. The V gene is TRBV7-9, the J gene TRBJ1-6; D possibly corresponds to TRBD1 (6 bases). V lost 6 bases and J 15 bases, leaving 21 bases between the germline ends. From germline, CDR1 is SEHNR and CDR2 FQNEAQ (reference sequence). This CDR3 has 14 amino acids. This chain's CDR3 is CASRPTGTNSGLHF. The CDR3 nucleotides read TGTGCCAGCAGACCTACAGGGACTAATTCTGGCCTCCACTTT.

This chain connects TRBV30 to TRBJ1-1; no clear D. The germline V gene encodes CDR1 GTSNPN and CDR2 SVGIG (reference sequence). V lost 2 bases, J lost 0 bases, and 10 bases lay in between. CDR3 length: 14 residues. Here the CDR3 reads CAWSSRRVNTEAFF. In DNA, the CDR3 is TGTGCCTGGAGTTCCCGAAGAGTGAACACTGAAGCTTTCTTT.

In nucleotides, the CDR3 is TGTGCCAGCGGTGTACAGGGGAGAGGAGAGACCCAGTACTTC. Translating gives CASGVQGRGETQYF. The V gene is TRBV6-1, the J gene TRBJ2-5; TRBD1 matches at 7 bases. The CDR3 is 14 residues long. Germline V lookup: CDR1 MNHNS, CDR2 SASEGT. The V gene end was trimmed by 8 bases and the J gene end by 4 bases; junction bases not matched to a gene: 10.

The chain joins TRBV6-1 to TRBJ2-7, with D possibly being TRBD2 (6 bases). V dropped 4 bases and J dropped 0 bases, with 16 bases sitting between them. There are 16 residues in the CDR3. The germline V gene encodes CDR1 MNHNS and CDR2 SASEGT. The CDR3: CASSADRRRASYEQYF. CDR3 sequence (DNA): TGTGCCAGCAGTGCCGATCGTCGGAGGGCCTCCTACGAGCAGTACTTC.

The CDR3 bases are TGTGCCAGCAGCCCCCCAGGGGGAGTGCAGTATTTT. It specifies CASSPPGGVQYF. The chain joins TRBV7-6 to TRBJ2-3, with 7 bases that match TRBD1. With V trimmed by 5 bases and J by 11 bases, 7 bases remained unmatched. CDR3 size: 12 residues. Per germline, CDR1 SGHVS and CDR2 FNYEAQ.

This clone was seen only once. The chain carries TRBV28 and TRBJ2-1; 13 nucleotides align to TRBD2. The CDR3 has 16 residues. V shed 5 bases, J shed 1 base, and the junction held 2 bases outside the gene matches. CDR1 MDHEN and CDR2 SYDVKM come from the germline V gene. The CDR3 here is CASSTTSGGSYNEQFF. In nucleotides, the CDR3 is TGTGCCAGCAGTACGACTAGCGGGGGGTCCTACAATGAGCAGTTCTTC.

This chain connects TRBV5-6 to TRBJ2-7; D is possibly TRBD1 (6 bases). V was cut by 4 bases and J by 0 bases, with 14 bases left in between. Germline CDR1 and CDR2: SGHDT and YYEEEE. The CDR3 extends over 15 amino acids. The CDR3 sequence: CASSGGQSYSYEQYF. For the CDR3, the DNA is TGTGCCAGCAGCGGAGGACAGAGCTACTCCTACGAGCAGTACTTC.

The chain carries TRBV27 and TRBJ1-2; 7 bases line up with TRBD1. CDR3 size: 14 residues. Trimming removed 0 bases from V and 8 bases from J; junction bases left unmatched: 6. CDR1 and CDR2 from the germline V gene are MNHEY and SMNVEV (reference sequence). The CDR3 bases are TGTGCCAGCAGTTTATCGTCAGGGGGGTACGGCTACACCTTC. Translation: CASSLSSGGYGYTF.